This T cell receptor beta chain came from a study of CD8 T cells in Susac syndrome. From blood CD8+ and CD4+ T cells, the TCR beta chain was sequenced. While CD8+ and CD4+ T cells were isolated negatively, TEMRA cells were enriched by FACS. RNA amounts of about 0.5 to 1 ug underwent reverse transcription with random hexamers. The authors amplified TCR beta CDR3 across 54 Vbeta and 13 Jbeta using immunoSEQ multiplex PCR. TCRdb analysed the immunoSEQ multiplex PCR reads with MiXCR anew, one entry per CDR3 protein. The table records under 200,000 distinct CDR3 sequences, about 95% of them present only once. Germline V gene sequence: CDR1 DFQATT, CDR2 SNEGSKA (reference sequence). There are 15 residues in the CDR3. Trimming at V came to 4 bases and at J to 2 bases, leaving 9 bases not matched to a gene.

Sequenced sample: CD4+ T cells from PBMCs. The TCR originated in a human donor in good health. The chain is built from TRBV20-1 and TRBJ2-3; 7 positions agree with TRBD2. The CDR3 DNA reads TGCAGTGCTACCATGGCTAGCGGAATCACAGATACGCAGTATTTT. Protein sequence: CSATMASGITDTQYF.